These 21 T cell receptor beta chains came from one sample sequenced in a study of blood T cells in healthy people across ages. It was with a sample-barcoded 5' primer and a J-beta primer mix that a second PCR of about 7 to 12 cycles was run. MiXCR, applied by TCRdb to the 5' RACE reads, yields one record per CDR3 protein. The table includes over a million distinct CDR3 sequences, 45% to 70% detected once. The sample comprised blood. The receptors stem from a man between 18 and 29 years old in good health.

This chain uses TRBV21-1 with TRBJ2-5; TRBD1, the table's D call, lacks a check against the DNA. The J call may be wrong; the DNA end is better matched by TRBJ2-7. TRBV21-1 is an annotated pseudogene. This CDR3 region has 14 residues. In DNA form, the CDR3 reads TGTGCCAGCAGGGGGCCGGGACAGGTCTACGAGCAGTACTTC. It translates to CASRGPGQVYEQYF.

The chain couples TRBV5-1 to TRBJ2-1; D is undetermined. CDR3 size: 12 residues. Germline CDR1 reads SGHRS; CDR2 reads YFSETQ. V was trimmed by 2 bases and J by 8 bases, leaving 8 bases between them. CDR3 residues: CASSLPVDEQFF. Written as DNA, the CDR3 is TGCGCCAGCAGCTTACCCGTCGATGAGCAGTTCTTC.

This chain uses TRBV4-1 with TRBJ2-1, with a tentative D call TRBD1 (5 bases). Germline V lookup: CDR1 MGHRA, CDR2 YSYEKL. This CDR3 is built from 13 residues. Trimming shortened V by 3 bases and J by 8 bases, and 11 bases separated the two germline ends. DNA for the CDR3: TGCGCCAGCAGCCAGCCCAGGGATTATGAGCAGTTCTTC. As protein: CASSQPRDYEQFF.

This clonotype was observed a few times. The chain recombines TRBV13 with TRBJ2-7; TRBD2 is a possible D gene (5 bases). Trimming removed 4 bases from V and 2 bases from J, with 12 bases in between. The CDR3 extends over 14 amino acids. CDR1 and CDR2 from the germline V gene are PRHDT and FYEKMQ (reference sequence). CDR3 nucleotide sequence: TGTGCCAGCAGCTACGGACTCGCCCCCTACGAGCAGTACTTC. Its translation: CASSYGLAPYEQYF.

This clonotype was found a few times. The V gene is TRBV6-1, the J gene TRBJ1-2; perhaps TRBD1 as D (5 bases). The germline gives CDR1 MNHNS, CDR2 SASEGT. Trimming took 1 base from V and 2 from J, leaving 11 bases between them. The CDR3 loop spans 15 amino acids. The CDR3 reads CASSEGTGTNYGYTF. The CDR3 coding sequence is TGTGCCAGCAGTGAAGGAACAGGCACAAACTATGGCTACACCTTC.

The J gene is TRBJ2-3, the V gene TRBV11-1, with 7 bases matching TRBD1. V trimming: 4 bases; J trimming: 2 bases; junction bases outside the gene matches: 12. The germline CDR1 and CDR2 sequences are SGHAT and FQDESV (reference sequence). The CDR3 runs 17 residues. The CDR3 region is CASSSNRGHESTDTQYF. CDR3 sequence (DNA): TGTGCCAGCAGCTCCAACAGGGGACATGAGTCCACAGATACGCAGTATTTT.

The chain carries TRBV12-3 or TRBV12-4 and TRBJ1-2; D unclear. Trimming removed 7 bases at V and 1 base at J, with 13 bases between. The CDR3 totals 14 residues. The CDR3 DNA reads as TGTGCCAGCACGGTGTATCAGCGTAACTATGGCTACACCTTC. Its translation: CASTVYQRNYGYTF.

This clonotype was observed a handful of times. Written as DNA, the CDR3 is TGCAGCGTGGACGGAGGGATGAACACTGAAGCTTTCTTT. This gives the protein CSVDGGMNTEAFF. The chain recombines TRBV29-1 with TRBJ1-1; no clear D gene. The V gene lost 6 bases and the J gene lost 0 bases, with 11 bases spanning the gap. Germline V CDR1 and CDR2: SQVTM, ANQGSEA. CDR3 length: 13 residues.

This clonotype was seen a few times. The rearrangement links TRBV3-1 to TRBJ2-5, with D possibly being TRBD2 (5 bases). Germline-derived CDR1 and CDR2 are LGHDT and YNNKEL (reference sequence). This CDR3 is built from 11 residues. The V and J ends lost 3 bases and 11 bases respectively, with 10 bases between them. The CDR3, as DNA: TGTGCCAGCAGCCAGGACTGGGAGCAGTACTTC. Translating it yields CASSQDWEQYF.

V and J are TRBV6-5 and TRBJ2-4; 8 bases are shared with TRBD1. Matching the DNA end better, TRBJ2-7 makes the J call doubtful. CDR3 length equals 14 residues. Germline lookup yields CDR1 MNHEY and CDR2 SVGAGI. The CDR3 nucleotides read TGTGCCAGCAGCAAAGGGACAGGTAACTACGAGCAGTACTTC. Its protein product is CASSKGTGNYEQYF.

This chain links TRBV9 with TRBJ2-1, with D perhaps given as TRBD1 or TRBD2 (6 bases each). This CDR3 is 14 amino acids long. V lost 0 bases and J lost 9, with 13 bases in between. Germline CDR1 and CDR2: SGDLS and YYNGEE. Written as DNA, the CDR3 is TGTGCCAGCAGCGTAGAGGTGAGGGGGGCTGAGCAGTTCTTC. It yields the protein CASSVEVRGAEQFF. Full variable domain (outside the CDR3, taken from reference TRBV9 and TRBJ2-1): DSGVTQTPKHLITATGQRVTLRCSPRSGDLSVYWYQQSLDQGLQFLIQYYNGEERAKGNILERFSAQQFPDLHSELNLSSLELGDSALYFCASSVEVRGAEQFFGPGTRLTVL.

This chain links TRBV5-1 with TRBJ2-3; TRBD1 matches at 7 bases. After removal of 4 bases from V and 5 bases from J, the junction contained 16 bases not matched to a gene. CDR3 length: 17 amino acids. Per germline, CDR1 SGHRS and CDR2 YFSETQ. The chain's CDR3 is CASSQAYLTGHVDTQYF. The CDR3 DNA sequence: TGCGCCAGCAGCCAAGCCTACCTGACAGGGCACGTAGATACGCAGTATTTT.

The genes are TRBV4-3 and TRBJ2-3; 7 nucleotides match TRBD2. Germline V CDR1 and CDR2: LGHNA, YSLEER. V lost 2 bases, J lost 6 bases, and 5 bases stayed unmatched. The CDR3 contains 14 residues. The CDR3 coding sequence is TGCGCCAGCAGCCAACAATCCGGGGGGGATACGCAGTATTTT. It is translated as CASSQQSGGDTQYF.

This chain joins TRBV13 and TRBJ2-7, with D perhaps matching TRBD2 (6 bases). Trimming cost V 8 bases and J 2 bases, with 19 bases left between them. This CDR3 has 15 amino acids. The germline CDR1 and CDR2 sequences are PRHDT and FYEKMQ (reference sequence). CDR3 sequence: CASDLARGYTYEQYF. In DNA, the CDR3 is TGTGCCAGCGATTTGGCCCGGGGGTATACCTACGAGCAGTACTTC.

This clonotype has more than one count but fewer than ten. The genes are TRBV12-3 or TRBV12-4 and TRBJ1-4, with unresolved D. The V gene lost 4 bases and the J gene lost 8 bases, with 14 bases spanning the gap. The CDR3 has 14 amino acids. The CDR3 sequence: CASSWAADGEKLFF. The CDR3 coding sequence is TGTGCCAGCAGTTGGGCAGCGGACGGGGAAAAACTGTTTTTT.

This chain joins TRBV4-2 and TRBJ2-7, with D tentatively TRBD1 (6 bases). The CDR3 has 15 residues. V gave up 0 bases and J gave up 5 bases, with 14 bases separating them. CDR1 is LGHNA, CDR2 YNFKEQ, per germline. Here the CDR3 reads CASSQEDRRGNEQYF. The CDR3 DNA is TGTGCCAGCAGCCAAGAGGATCGCAGGGGAAACGAGCAGTACTTC.

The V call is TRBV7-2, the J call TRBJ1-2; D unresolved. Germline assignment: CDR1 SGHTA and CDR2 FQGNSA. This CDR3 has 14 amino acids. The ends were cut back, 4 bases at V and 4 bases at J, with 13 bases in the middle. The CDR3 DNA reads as TGTGCCAGCAGCTCCTACGGGAACATCTATGGCTACACCTTC. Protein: CASSSYGNIYGYTF.

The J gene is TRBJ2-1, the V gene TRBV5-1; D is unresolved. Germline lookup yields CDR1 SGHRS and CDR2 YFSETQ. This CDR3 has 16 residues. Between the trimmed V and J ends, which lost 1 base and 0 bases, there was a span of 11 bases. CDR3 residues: CASSLRSASSYNEQFF. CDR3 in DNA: TGCGCCAGCAGCTTGCGGTCGGCGAGCTCCTACAATGAGCAGTTCTTC.

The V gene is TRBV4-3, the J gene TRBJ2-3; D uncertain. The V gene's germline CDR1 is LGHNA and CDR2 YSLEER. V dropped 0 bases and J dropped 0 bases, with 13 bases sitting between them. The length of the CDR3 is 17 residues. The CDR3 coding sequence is TGCGCCAGCAGCCAAGATAGGCGAGTCAAAAGCACAGATACGCAGTATTTT. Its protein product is CASSQDRRVKSTDTQYF.

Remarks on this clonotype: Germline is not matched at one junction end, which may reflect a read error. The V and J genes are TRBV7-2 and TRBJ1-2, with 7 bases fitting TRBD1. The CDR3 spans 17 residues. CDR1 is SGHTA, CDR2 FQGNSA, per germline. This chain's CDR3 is CASSRAQGPFNTYGYTF. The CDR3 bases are TGTGCCAGCAGCCGAGCACAGGGGCCTTTCAATACCTATGGTTACACCTTC.

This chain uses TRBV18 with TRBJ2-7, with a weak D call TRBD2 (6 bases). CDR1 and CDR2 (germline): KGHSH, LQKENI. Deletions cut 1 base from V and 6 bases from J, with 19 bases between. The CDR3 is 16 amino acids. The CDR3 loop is CASSPLGTPLVGEQYF. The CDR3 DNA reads TGTGCCAGCTCACCACTCGGGACTCCCTTAGTCGGCGAGCAGTACTTC.